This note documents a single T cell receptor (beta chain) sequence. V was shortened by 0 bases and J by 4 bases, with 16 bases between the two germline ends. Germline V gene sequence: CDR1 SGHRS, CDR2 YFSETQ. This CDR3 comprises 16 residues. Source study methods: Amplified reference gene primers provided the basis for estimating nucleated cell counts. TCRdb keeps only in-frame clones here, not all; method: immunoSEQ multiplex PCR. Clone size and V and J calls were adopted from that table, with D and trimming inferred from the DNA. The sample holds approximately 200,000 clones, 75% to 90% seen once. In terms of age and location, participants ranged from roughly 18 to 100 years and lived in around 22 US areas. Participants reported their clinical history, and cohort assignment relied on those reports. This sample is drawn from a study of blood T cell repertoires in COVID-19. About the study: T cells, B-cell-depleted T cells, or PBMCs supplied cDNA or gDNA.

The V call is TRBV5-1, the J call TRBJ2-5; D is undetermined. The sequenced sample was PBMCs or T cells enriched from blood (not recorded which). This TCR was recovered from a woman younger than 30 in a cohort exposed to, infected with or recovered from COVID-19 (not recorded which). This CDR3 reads CASSLAPSRPGETQYF. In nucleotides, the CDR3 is TGCGCCAGCAGCTTGGCACCATCGCGCCCGGGAGAGACCCAGTACTTC.